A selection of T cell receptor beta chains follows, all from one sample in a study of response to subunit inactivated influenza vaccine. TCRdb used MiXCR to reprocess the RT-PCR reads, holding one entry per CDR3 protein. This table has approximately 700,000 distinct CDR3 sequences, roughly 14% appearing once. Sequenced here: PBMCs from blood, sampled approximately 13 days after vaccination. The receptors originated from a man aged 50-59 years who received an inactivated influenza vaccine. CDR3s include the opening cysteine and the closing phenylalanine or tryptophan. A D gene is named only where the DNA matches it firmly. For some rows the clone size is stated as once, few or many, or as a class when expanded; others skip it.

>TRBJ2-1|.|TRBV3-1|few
TGTGCCAGCAGCCAAGTACAGGGTTACAATGAGCAGTTCTTC
CASSQVQGYNEQFF
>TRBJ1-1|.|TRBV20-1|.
TGCAGTGCTAGCAGGGCGTACACTGAAGCTTTCTTT
CSASRAYTEAFF
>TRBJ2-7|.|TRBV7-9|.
TGTGCCAGCAGCTTAAGGAGCAACTACGAGCAGTACTTC
CASSLRSNYEQYF
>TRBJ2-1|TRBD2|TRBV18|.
TGTGCCAGCTCACCACGAAGTAGCGGGAGCTCCTACAATGAGCAGTTCTTC
CASSPRSSGSSYNEQFF
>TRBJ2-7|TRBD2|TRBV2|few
TGTGCCAGCAGTGATGGGAGGGTACTGTACGAGCAGTACTTC
CASSDGRVLYEQYF
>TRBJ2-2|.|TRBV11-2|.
TGTGCCAGCAGCCCACTCCCCGGGGAGCTGTTTTTT
CASSPLPGELFF
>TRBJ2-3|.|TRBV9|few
TGTGCCAGCAGCGTAGCTCCGGGCGATACGCAGTATTTT
CASSVAPGDTQYF
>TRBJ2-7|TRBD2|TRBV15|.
TGTGCCACCAGCATAACCCGGGGGGATGAGAAAGAGCAGTACTTC
CATSITRGDEKEQYF
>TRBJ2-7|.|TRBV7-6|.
TGTGCCAGCAGCTTAGTTGGGGACGGCCCGATTATATTC
CASSLVGDGPIIF
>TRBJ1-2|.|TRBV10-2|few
TGCGCCAGCAGTGAGTCGTGGGATGGCTACACCTTC
CASSESWDGYTF
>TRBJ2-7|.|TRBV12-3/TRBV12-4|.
TGTGCCAGCAGTCGCACGAATGAGTACGAGCAGTACTTC
CASSRTNEYEQYF
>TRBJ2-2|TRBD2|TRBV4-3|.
TGCGCCAGCAGCTTCATTCACCGAGCGGGAGGGGGCACCGGGGAGCTGTTTTTT
CASSFIHRAGGGTGELFF
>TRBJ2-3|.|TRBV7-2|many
TGTGCCAGCAGCTTAGATAGATACACAGATACGCAGTATTTT
CASSLDRYTDTQYF
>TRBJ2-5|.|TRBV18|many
TGTGCCAGCTCACCACCGACACGTGCTGGGTTCGAGACCCAGTACTTC
CASSPPTRAGFETQYF
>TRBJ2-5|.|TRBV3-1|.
TGTACCAGCATGAAGGCAGGGCGAGAGACCCAGTACTTC
CTSMKAGRETQYF
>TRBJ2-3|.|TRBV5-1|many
TGCGCCAGCAGAGGTATCACAGATACGCAGTATTTT
CASRGITDTQYF
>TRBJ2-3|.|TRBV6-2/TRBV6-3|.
TGTGCCAGCAGTTACTCGAGAAGGACAGATACGCAGTATTTT
CASSYSRRTDTQYF
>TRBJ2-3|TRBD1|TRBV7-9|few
TGTGCCAGCAGTTTAACCCCGGACAGGGCAGATACGCAGTATTTT
CASSLTPDRADTQYF
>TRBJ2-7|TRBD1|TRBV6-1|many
TGTGCCAGCCTTGCGGACAGGACCTCCTACGAGCAGTACTTC
CASLADRTSYEQYF
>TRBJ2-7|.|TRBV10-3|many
TGTGCCATCAGCCAGCTTGGAGACGAGCAGTACTTC
CAISQLGDEQYF
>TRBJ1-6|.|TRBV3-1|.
TGTGCCAGCAGCCAAGCGTCAAACTTTCGATATTCACCCCTCCACTTT
CASSQASNFRYSPLHF
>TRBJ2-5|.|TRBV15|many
TGTGCCACCAGCCGGGACAAACAAGAGACCCAGTACTTC
CATSRDKQETQYF
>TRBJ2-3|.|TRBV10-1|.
TGCGCCAGCAGTGAGGGGGGTGCCCGTAGGACGCAGTATTTT
CASSEGGARRTQYF
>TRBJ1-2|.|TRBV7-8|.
TGTGCCAGCAGCCACGCACCGGAGACTGGCTACACCTTC
CASSHAPETGYTF
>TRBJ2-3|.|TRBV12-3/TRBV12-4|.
TGTGCCAGCAGTTTCGGAAGCCCCACAGGTACGCAGTATTTT
CASSFGSPTGTQYF
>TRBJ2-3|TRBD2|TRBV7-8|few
TGTGCCAGCAGCTCCCCTCGACTGTGGGCTAGCGGGAGTCGGGATACGCAGTATTTT
CASSSPRLWASGSRDTQYF
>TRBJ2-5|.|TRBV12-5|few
TGTGCTAGTGGGCCCGATAGGGGAGAGACCCAGTACTTC
CASGPDRGETQYF
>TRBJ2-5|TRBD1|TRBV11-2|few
TGTGCCAGCAGCTTATCAAGGGGGCGAGAGACCCAGTACTTC
CASSLSRGRETQYF
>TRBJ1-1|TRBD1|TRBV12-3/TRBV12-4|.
TGTGCCAGCAGTTTGGATGACAGGGAAGTTACTGAAGCTTTCTTT
CASSLDDREVTEAFF
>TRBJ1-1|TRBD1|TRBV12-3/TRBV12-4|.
TGTGCCAGCAGTTTAGGGACAGGGGGTTGGGCTTTCTTT
CASSLGTGGWAFF
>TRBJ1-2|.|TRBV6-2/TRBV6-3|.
TGTGCCAGCACGATCACTCCGGACTATGGCTACACCTTC
CASTITPDYGYTF
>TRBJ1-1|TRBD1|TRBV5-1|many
TGCGCCAGCAGCTTGGACAGGGGAGGCACTGAAGCTTTCTTT
CASSLDRGGTEAFF
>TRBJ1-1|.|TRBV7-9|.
TGTGCCAGCAGCCGCGTCGAAGGGAACACTGAAGCTTTCTTT
CASSRVEGNTEAFF
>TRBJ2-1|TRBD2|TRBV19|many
TGTGCCAGTTTGCCTAGCGGGATACAACGTTACAATGAGCAGTTCTTC
CASLPSGIQRYNEQFF
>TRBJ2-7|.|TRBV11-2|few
TGTGCCAGCAGCTTAGGTCGTGACAAATACGAGCAGTACTTC
CASSLGRDKYEQYF
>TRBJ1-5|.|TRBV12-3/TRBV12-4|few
TGTGCCAGCGGGGTACACGGATGGAATCAGCCCCAGCATTTT
CASGVHGWNQPQHF
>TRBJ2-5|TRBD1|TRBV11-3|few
TGTGCCAGCAGCCCCGGGACAGGGGCCGGTGGGACCCAGTACTTC
CASSPGTGAGGTQYF
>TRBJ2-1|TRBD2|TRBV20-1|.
TGCAGTGCGCAGGACGGCGGGAGTACTAGCGGGAGCCACAATGAGCAGTTCTTC
CSAQDGGSTSGSHNEQFF
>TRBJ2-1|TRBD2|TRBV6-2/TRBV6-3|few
TGTGCCAGCAGTTATTCCGGGACTAGCGGTGAGCAGTTCTTC
CASSYSGTSGEQFF
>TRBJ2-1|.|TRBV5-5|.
TGTGCCAGCACGCTTCGAGGGTCCTCTGGCAATGAGCAGTTCTTC
CASTLRGSSGNEQFF
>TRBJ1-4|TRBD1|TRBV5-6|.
TGTGCCAGCAGCTTGGCCGAGGGACAGGGGAGAGAAAAACTGTTTTTT
CASSLAEGQGREKLFF
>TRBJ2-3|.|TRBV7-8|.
TGTGCCAGCAGCCCAAGGGACTCGGCGACAGATACGCAGTATTTT
CASSPRDSATDTQYF
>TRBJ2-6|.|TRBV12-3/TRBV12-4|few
TGTGCCAGCAGTTCTGGCAGGCACTACTCTGGGGCCAACGTCCTGACTTTC
CASSSGRHYSGANVLTF
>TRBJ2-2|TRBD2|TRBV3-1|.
TGTGCCAGCAGCCCCCGCCTGGGACTAGCGGGAGGCGGGGAGCTGTTTTTT
CASSPRLGLAGGGELFF
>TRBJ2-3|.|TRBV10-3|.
TGTGCCATCAGGACTGGCCCTAGCACAGATACGCAGTATTTT
CAIRTGPSTDTQYF
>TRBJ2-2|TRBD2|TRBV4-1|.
TGCGCCAGCAGCCAACTAGCGGGGGGGCCTGGCGGGGAGCTGTTTTTT
CASSQLAGGPGGELFF
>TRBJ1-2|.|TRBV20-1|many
TGCAGTGCTAGTGAACTCCTGTCCTATGGCTACACCTTC
CSASELLSYGYTF
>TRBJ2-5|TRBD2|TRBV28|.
TGTGCCAGCAGTTTCAGGTGGGAGGGCGCTGGGAAGTCCCAGTACTTC
CASSFRWEGAGKSQYF